A selection of T cell receptor beta chains follows, all from one sample in a study of CD8 T cells in ankylosing spondylitis. TCRdb redid the calling of the 5' RACE reads with MiXCR, one entry per CDR3 protein. The data show 210,000 or so distinct CDR3 sequences, 8% to 10% seen once. The sample taken for sequencing was blood, either unsorted or a sorted T cell fraction (not recorded which). These receptors were obtained from a female donor with ankylosing spondylitis or in good health (not recorded which). The CDR3 runs from the conserved cysteine through the conserved F or W. A D gene is named only where the DNA matches it firmly. Only part of the rows carry a size: once, few, many, or a class if the clone is expanded.

d_call	clone_size	v_call	j_call	cdr3_aa	cdr3_nt
NA	many	TRBV7-9	TRBJ2-7	CASSPGGEQYF	TGTGCCAGCAGCCCAGGGGGGGAGCAGTACTTC
TRBD1	many	TRBV4-3	TRBJ2-3	CASSQGTGGTDTQYF	TGCGCCAGCAGCCAAGGGACAGGGGGGACAGATACGCAGTATTTT
TRBD1	many	TRBV3-1	TRBJ2-5	CASSEGRQGPLGTQYF	TGTGCCAGCAGCGAAGGCCGACAGGGCCCCCTGGGGACCCAGTACTTC
TRBD2	many	TRBV6-1	TRBJ2-1	CASSLSGSLNNEQFF	TGTGCCAGCAGTCTTAGCGGGAGTCTAAACAATGAGCAGTTCTTC
TRBD1	many	TRBV19	TRBJ1-2	CASSTRTGRNYGYTF	TGTGCCAGTAGTACCCGGACAGGGCGCAACTATGGCTACACCTTC
TRBD1	many	TRBV19	TRBJ1-2	CASGTGNYGYTF	TGTGCCAGTGGGACAGGGAACTATGGCTACACCTTC
TRBD2	many	TRBV14	TRBJ2-1	CASSQERGLAGSNEQFF	TGTGCCAGCAGCCAAGAAAGGGGACTAGCGGGAAGCAATGAGCAGTTCTTC
NA	many	TRBV20-1	TRBJ2-5	CSAHPGRGRETQYF	TGCAGTGCTCATCCGGGAAGGGGTCGAGAGACCCAGTACTTC
NA	many	TRBV20-1	TRBJ2-1	CSANSGFNEQFF	TGCAGTGCTAATAGTGGTTTCAATGAGCAGTTCTTC
NA	NA	TRBV5-2	TRBJ2-4	CAMGSGLPIQYF	TGTGCCATGGGCTCGGGGCTCCCGATTCAGTACTTC
NA	NA	TRBV6-2/TRBV6-3	TRBJ1-3	CASSYSSSGNTIYF	TGTGCCAGCAGTTACTCGAGCTCTGGAAACACCATATATTTT
NA	few	TRBV7-2	TRBJ1-6	CASSPGGGARSPLHF	TGTGCCAGCAGCCCAGGAGGAGGGGCACGGTCACCCCTCCACTTT
NA	many	TRBV20-1	TRBJ1-1	CSGVGGTEAFF	TGCAGTGGGGTCGGGGGAACTGAAGCTTTCTTT
NA	many	TRBV20-1	TRBJ2-7	CSANGGTYEQYF	TGCAGTGCTAATGGCGGAACCTACGAGCAGTACTTC
TRBD2	many	TRBV7-7	TRBJ2-3	CASSVLAGADTQYF	TGTGCTAGCAGCGTTCTAGCGGGAGCAGATACGCAGTATTTT
NA	NA	TRBV12-3/TRBV12-4	TRBJ2-1	CASRPASAESYNEQFF	TGTGCCAGCAGACCCGCCTCGGCGGAATCCTACAATGAGCAGTTCTTC
NA	many	TRBV4-3	TRBJ1-1	CASSPNRENTEAFF	TGCGCCAGCAGCCCTAACAGGGAGAACACTGAAGCTTTCTTT
NA	many	TRBV3-1	TRBJ2-7	CASSQDPLGGAEQYF	TGTGCCAGCAGCCAAGATCCCCTTGGGGGGGCCGAGCAGTACTTC
NA	many	TRBV6-5	TRBJ1-2	CASSWAGAYGYTF	TGTGCCAGCAGTTGGGCGGGGGCCTATGGCTACACCTTC
NA	many	TRBV2	TRBJ2-1	CASSDIGGIYNEQFF	TGTGCCAGCAGTGACATAGGGGGAATATACAATGAGCAGTTCTTC